This T cell receptor beta chain was obtained from a study of control samples from healthy donors and cancer patients. This clone was recorded once. The protocol was immunoSEQ multiplex PCR, while the TCRdb copy is restricted to in-frame clones and leaves out a portion. This table has about 29,000 clones, approximately 90% appearing once. The source material was formalin-fixed, paraffin-embedded tissue. This sequence was found in a female donor with melanoma.

The CDR3 is CASSRIRRGEAFF. CDR3 DNA sequence: TGTGCCAGCAGTCGCATCCGGCGGGGTGAAGCTTTCTTT. The chain is built from TRBV12-3 or TRBV12-4 and TRBJ1-1; no reliable D call. The CDR3 totals 13 residues. The ends were cut back, 5 bases at V and 7 bases at J, with 14 bases in the middle.